The clone carrying this T cell receptor beta chain was seen only a few times. Its antigen is currently unknown. This specimen comes from a study of T-cell reconstitution after alpha-beta-depleted transplantation in children. Study observations and caveats: Diversity and T-cell counts at one year after transplant derived mostly from new T cells.

Researchers prepared the TCRbeta library using unique molecular identifiers, the study reports. MiXCR was run by TCRdb on the PCR reads, yielding one entry per CDR3 protein. In the table there are about a million distinct CDR3 sequences, about 29% of which are singletons. The CDR3 runs 14 residues. With 5 bases clipped from V and 7 bases from J, the junction kept 7 bases outside the gene matches. CDR1 and CDR2 (germline): DFQATT, SNEGSKA (reference sequence). V usage is TRBV20-1 and J usage is TRBJ1-4, with TRBD1 matching 10 bases. The clonotype was recovered from a boy in the first two years of life who had a stem cell transplant for SCID, so the T cells may come from the graft donor. Sequencing was performed on PBMCs, mostly from graft donor cells, taken 360 days after TCRalphabeta/CD19-depleted stem cell transplant. The CDR3 coding sequence is TGCAGTGCTGGGACAGGGGTGGGTCTTGAAAAACTGTTTTTT. Translating gives CSAGTGVGLEKLFF.